This TCR beta chain was obtained from a study of PD-1 blockade in classical Hodgkin lymphoma. Study results and limitations: Relative to healthy donors, newly diagnosed patients reportedly had lower baseline TCR diversity, which was reported as lower still in relapsed/refractory patients. Patients excluded were those beginning nivolumab under 1 year after ASCT.

To note about this clone: Its antigen is not known.

Relapses following autologous stem cell transplantation were seen in all patients, with brentuximab vedotin exposure varying. Thawed PBMCs yielded CD4+ T cells through magnetic negative selection. Best responses included complete response and partial response; otherwise, the best response was progressive disease. Clones were sequenced by immunoSEQ multiplex PCR, and TCRdb holds only the in-frame ones, with some missing. The table lists approximately 25,000 clones, 84% of them singletons. The sample here was CD4+ T cells from blood, taken at baseline. This clonotype was sampled from a human donor with classical Hodgkin lymphoma.

The CDR3 bases are TGTGCCAGCAGGGCGGGACTACAACAAGAGACCCAGTACTTC. Its translation is CASRAGLQQETQYF. The chain uses TRBV2 and TRBJ2-5; 7 bases are shared with TRBD2. J lost 2 bases, V lost 6 bases, and 6 bases had no gene match. The CDR3 spans 14 residues. The germline V gene has CDR1 SNHLY and CDR2 FYNNEI.